The 6 T cell receptor beta chains given below trace back to one sample, sequenced in a study of Graves' ophthalmopathy and Graves' hyperthyroidism (dated by TCRdb to the late 2010s). Sequencing took place on an Illumina HiSeq 2000. For repertoire sequencing, the TCR beta CDR3 regions were amplified from RNA transcripts. A first-round RT-PCR used HTBI primers with the Qiagen OneStep RT-PCR kit, followed by a second-round multiplex PCR, size selection and purification. In TCRdb, the public reads were trimmed at Q25 with fastp and aligned with MiXCR, with productive beta chains retained. Duplicate CDR3 protein sequences are folded into a single record with the most common DNA and genes. The sample includes 650,000 to 800,000 distinct CDR3 sequences, with approximately 39% observed a single time. Around 3.3% of the sample lies in the top ten. Sequencing was performed on peripheral blood. Receptor source: an adult man with Graves' ophthalmopathy.

This clonotype was detected ten times or more. The chain uses TRBV19 and TRBJ1-1; D unresolved. Trimming stripped 1 base from V and 5 bases from J, with 2 bases between. This CDR3 is built from 11 residues. The germline V gene encodes CDR1 LNHDA and CDR2 SQIVND (reference sequence). CDR3 sequence reads: CASSIATEAFF. In DNA, the CDR3 is TGTGCCAGTAGTATAGCTACTGAAGCTTTCTTT.

The chain joins TRBV11-2 to TRBJ2-5, with D possibly being TRBD2 (6 bases). The CDR3 runs 18 residues. Trimming stripped 5 bases from V and 9 bases from J, with 31 bases between. Germline CDR1 is SGHAT and CDR2 is FQNNGV. The CDR3 sequence is CASSIRTKLGLSGSAQYF. CDR3 in DNA: TGTGCCAGCAGCATCCGGACTAAATTGGGACTGTCGGGTTCGGCCCAGTACTTC.

This clonotype appeared many times. The chain employs TRBV5-1 and TRBJ1-6, with 10 bases matching TRBD1. The CDR3 runs 15 residues. CDR1 is SGHRS, CDR2 YFSETQ, per germline. J gave up 9 bases and V 4 bases, and 7 bases lay outside the gene matches. The CDR3 DNA follows: TGCGCCAGCAGCACGGGACAGGGGATAGGTTCACCCCTCCACTTT. Encoded protein: CASSTGQGIGSPLHF.

This clonotype was recorded at least ten times. V and J are TRBV5-8 and TRBJ1-5, with D perhaps matching TRBD1 (5 bases). The germline V gene encodes CDR1 SGHTS and CDR2 YDEGEE. The CDR3 consists of 15 residues. The V end was cut by 5 bases, the J end by 0 bases, with 12 bases between. The CDR3 protein is CASSRGAGSNQPQHF. The CDR3 nucleotides are TGTGCCAGCAGTAGAGGGGCGGGTAGCAATCAGCCCCAGCATTTT.

On this clonotype: A single base separates this from a much larger clone, so it may be a read error. V gene TRBV19 combines with J gene TRBJ2-2; D might be TRBD1 (5 bases). V shed 8 bases and J shed 3 bases, with 10 bases lying between them. The germline V gene has CDR1 LNHDA and CDR2 SQIVND (reference sequence). The CDR3 spans 13 residues. The CDR3 region has the DNA TGTGCCAGTGTGTCCAGGGACACCGGGGAGCTGTTTTTT. The encoded protein is CASVSRDTGELFF.

This clonotype showed up many times. This sequence joins TRBV5-8 and TRBJ1-5; no firm D call. The CDR3 runs 16 residues. CDR1 is SGHTS, CDR2 YDEGEE, per germline. Trimming took 1 base from V and 4 from J, leaving 15 bases between them. This CDR3 is CASSLSPDIGNQPQHF. The CDR3 region has the DNA TGTGCCAGCAGCTTGTCGCCAGACATAGGGAATCAGCCCCAGCATTTT.